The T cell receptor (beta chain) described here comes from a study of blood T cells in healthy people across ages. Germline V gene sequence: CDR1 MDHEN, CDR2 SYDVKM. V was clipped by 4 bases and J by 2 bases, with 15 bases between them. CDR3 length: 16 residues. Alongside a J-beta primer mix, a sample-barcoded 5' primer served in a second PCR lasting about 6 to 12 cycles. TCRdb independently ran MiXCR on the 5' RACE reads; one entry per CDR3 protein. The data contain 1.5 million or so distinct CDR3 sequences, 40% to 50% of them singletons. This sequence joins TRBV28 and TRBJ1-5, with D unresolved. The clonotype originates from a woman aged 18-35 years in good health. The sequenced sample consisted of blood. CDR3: CASSSASNEGNQPQHF. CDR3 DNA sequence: TGTGCCAGCAGTTCTGCCTCCAACGAAGGCAATCAGCCCCAGCATTTT.